The clone carrying this TCR beta chain was found many times. From the reads, TCRdb called clonotypes with MiXCR, one entry per CDR3 protein. The table has under 850,000 distinct CDR3 sequences, roughly a third seen once; the top ten hold 2.5% to 3.5%. Germline V gene data show CDR1 as SEHNR and CDR2 as FQNEAQ (reference sequence). The CDR3 length is 15 residues. V lost 4 bases to trimming and J lost 2 bases, with 14 bases between them. This entry belongs to a study of T cell repertoires in cytomegalovirus infection. The wider study: Based on public TCR beta signatures, there were indications of CMV infection and of a matching HLA type.

The sample consisted of PBMCs. The TCR was taken from a human donor in good health (CMV status not recorded). Some clones in this sample may be carry-over from other donors' samples. V gene TRBV7-9 combines with J gene TRBJ1-1; D ambiguous. The DNA of the CDR3 is TGTGCCAGCAGCTCCTCCGGCCACAGAAACACTGAAGCTTTCTTT. Translation gives CASSSSGHRNTEAFF.